The clone carrying this T cell receptor (beta chain) was seen at least ten times. The sample is drawn from a study of spatial heterogeneity in lung cancer. TCRdb redid the calling of the 5' RACE reads with MiXCR, one entry per CDR3 protein. The sample has about 40,000 distinct CDR3 sequences; 5% to 6.5% are singletons. This CDR3 spans 17 amino acids. With 6 bases clipped from V and 2 bases from J, the junction kept 10 bases outside the gene matches. The germline V gene has CDR1 KGHSH and CDR2 LQKENI. Regarding time point: sample taken at primary tumor resection. Sequenced here: PBMCs, sampled at surgery. V is TRBV18 and J is TRBJ1-3; TRBD1 matches at 10 bases. This receptor was taken from a female donor with early-stage non-small cell lung cancer. The CDR3 DNA follows: TGTGCCAGCTCTGCGACTCCGGGACAGGGGCCTGGAAACACCATATATTTT. The encoded protein is CASSATPGQGPGNTIYF.